The rows below give T cell receptor beta chains drawn from one sample of a study of shared clonotypes between healthy human individuals. The assay was immunoSEQ multiplex PCR, and TCRdb's table has in-frame clones only and misses some. This table holds millions of clones, about 92% found once. The sample consisted of naive CD4+ T cells sorted from blood. The receptors stem from a man younger than 35 in good health. CDR3s include the opening cysteine and the closing phenylalanine or tryptophan. A D gene is named only where the DNA matches it firmly. Size tells how often a clone was seen (once, few, many) or the class of an expanded clone, and some rows leave it out.

>TRBJ2-2|TRBV18|NA|NA
TGTGCCAGCTCAGCAGACCCCACCGGGGAGCTGTTTTTT
CASSADPTGELFF
>TRBJ1-3|TRBV30|NA|NA
TGTGCCTGGAGTCCGACAGCCTCTGGAAACACCATATATTTT
CAWSPTASGNTIYF
>TRBJ2-7|TRBV5-5|NA|TRBD1
TGTGCCAGCAGACGGGACAGAACCTCCTACGAGCAGTACTTC
CASRRDRTSYEQYF
>TRBJ2-3|TRBV7-2|NA|NA
TGTGCCAGCAGCTTGGAGCCACAGCGGCCTAGCACAGATACGCAGTATTTT
CASSLEPQRPSTDTQYF
>TRBJ2-3|TRBV5-1|NA|NA
TGCGCCAGCAGCCCGCCGGACTTAACTAGCACAGATACGCAGTATTTT
CASSPPDLTSTDTQYF
>TRBJ2-7|TRBV14|NA|NA
TGTGCCAGCAGCCAAGTGACAGTTGGCGAGCAGTACTTC
CASSQVTVGEQYF
>TRBJ2-7|TRBV18|NA|NA
TGTGCCAGCTCACCACCGACGGGAAGATACGAGCAGTACTTC
CASSPPTGRYEQYF
>TRBJ2-1|TRBV7-8|NA|NA
TGTGCCAGCAGCTCGACCGCTAGCCGTTCTTGGCCCCCCGACAACAATGAGCAGTTCTTC
CASSSTASRSWPPDNNEQFF
>TRBJ1-2|TRBV25-1|NA|NA
TGTGCCAGCCGTGCAGGGGTAGCTAACTATGGCTACACCTTC
CASRAGVANYGYTF
>TRBJ1-6|TRBV6-5|NA|NA
TGTGCCAGCAGAGGAAGCTCCTATAATTCACCCCTCCACTTT
CASRGSSYNSPLHF
>TRBJ2-5|TRBV29-1|NA|NA
TGCAGCGTTGAAGGAACGGGCATGGGCTGGGGGGAGACCCAGTACTTC
CSVEGTGMGWGETQYF
>TRBJ2-3|TRBV10-3|NA|NA
TGTGCCATCAGTGAGTCAGGCCCTAGCCTTGGGGGAGATACGCAGTATTTT
CAISESGPSLGGDTQYF
>TRBJ2-3|TRBV4-1|NA|NA
TGCGCCAGCAGCCAAGGGGGGTGGAACACAGATACGCAGTATTTT
CASSQGGWNTDTQYF
>TRBJ2-7|TRBV5-5|NA|TRBD1
TGTGCCAGCAGCCTGGCCGGGGACAGGGAATACGAGCAGTACTTC
CASSLAGDREYEQYF
>TRBJ1-2|TRBV6-5|NA|NA
TGTGCCAGCAGTTGGGAGAGAGGGGGAGGCTACACCTTC
CASSWERGGGYTF
>TRBJ1-5|TRBV11-3|once|NA
TGTGCCAGCAGCTTAAGTTTTGGGGGGAATCAGCCCCAGCATTTT
CASSLSFGGNQPQHF
>TRBJ1-6|TRBV19|NA|TRBD1
TGTGCCAGTAGCGAACAGGGGCCTATTTCACCCCTCCACTTT
CASSEQGPISPLHF
>TRBJ1-6|TRBV30|NA|NA
TGTGCCTGGAGTGTAAACGTTAAAAATTCACCCCTCCACTTT
CAWSVNVKNSPLHF
>TRBJ2-1|TRBV5-4|NA|TRBD1
TGTGCCAGCAGCCCGGACAGGGTGAATGAGCAGTTCTTC
CASSPDRVNEQFF
>TRBJ2-2|TRBV6-1|NA|NA
TGTGCCAGCACGGCGAACACCGGGGAGCTGTTTTTT
CASTANTGELFF
>TRBJ2-3|TRBV5-4|NA|TRBD2
TGTGCCAGCAGCTACCAACTAGCGTCTACCACAGATACGCAGTATTTT
CASSYQLASTTDTQYF
>TRBJ1-4|TRBV4-3|NA|NA
TGCGCCAGCAGCCAAGATGGGGGGACAGAAAAACTGTTTTTT
CASSQDGGTEKLFF
>TRBJ2-2|TRBV2|NA|NA
TGTGCCAGCAGTTTCGCTGAGTCCGGGGAGCTGTTTTTT
CASSFAESGELFF
>TRBJ1-1|TRBV30|NA|NA
TGTGCCTGGAGTGGGGGCCGAAACACTGAAGCTTTCTTT
CAWSGGRNTEAFF
>TRBJ2-7|TRBV5-4|NA|TRBD1
TGTGCCAGCAGCATCGACCGGGACAGGGCAAACTACGAGCAGTACTTC
CASSIDRDRANYEQYF
>TRBJ2-5|TRBV5-1|NA|NA
TGCGCCAGCAGCCCTGGGGCGCCAGAGACCCAGTACTTC
CASSPGAPETQYF
>TRBJ2-5|TRBV7-9|NA|TRBD1
TGTGCCAGCAGCAACCGTTGGGGGACAGCTAATAGGCAGGAGACCCAGTACTTC
CASSNRWGTANRQETQYF
>TRBJ1-1|TRBV7-9|NA|TRBD1
TGTGCCAGCAGCTTGACAGGGGGCACTGAAGCTTTCTTT
CASSLTGGTEAFF
>TRBJ2-7|TRBV28|NA|NA
TGTGCCAGCACTACTCTGGGGCAGCTTTCCTACGAGCAGTACTTC
CASTTLGQLSYEQYF
>TRBJ2-3|TRBV7-2|NA|TRBD2
TGTGCCAGCAGCACCTGGACTAGCGGGAGGGCCACAGATACGCAGTATTTT
CASSTWTSGRATDTQYF
>TRBJ2-7|TRBV2|NA|NA
TGTGCCAGCAGTGGTTCCCCAATCAGCTCCTACGAGCAGTACTTC
CASSGSPISSYEQYF
>TRBJ2-5|TRBV10-3|NA|TRBD2
TGTGCCATCAGTGGTGGCGGGGGGGAAGAGACCCAGTACTTC
CAISGGGGEETQYF
>TRBJ1-3|TRBV2|NA|TRBD1
TGTGCCAGCAGACAGGGGACCTTCTCTGGAAACACCATATATTTT
CASRQGTFSGNTIYF
>TRBJ1-5|TRBV4-1|NA|NA
TGCGCCAGCAGCCAAGTCCAGGGTGGGTATCAGCCCCAGCATTTT
CASSQVQGGYQPQHF
>TRBJ2-3|TRBV7-9|NA|TRBD2
TGTGCCAGCAGACCCTCCCCTCCTGATCGGGGGGGAGCGCAGTATTTT
CASRPSPPDRGGAQYF
>TRBJ2-3|TRBV19|NA|TRBD2
TGTGCCAGTAGTCCGACTAGCGGGAGTGCAGATACGCAGTATTTT
CASSPTSGSADTQYF
>TRBJ1-4|TRBV2|NA|NA
TGTGCCAGCAAAAACGGAGCTGAAAAACTGTTTTTT
CASKNGAEKLFF
>TRBJ1-1|TRBV1|NA|NA
TGCACCAGCAGCCGGCGAAGCTCTGGACAGGGGAACACTGAAGCTTTCTTT
CTSSRRSSGQGNTEAFF
>TRBJ1-3|TRBV6-1|NA|NA
TGTGCCAGCAGTTTACAGGGCCGAGGAAACACCATATATTTT
CASSLQGRGNTIYF
>TRBJ2-3|TRBV5-1|NA|TRBD1
TGCGCCAGCAGCCCAGACAGGGGGCGCACAGATACGCAGTATTTT
CASSPDRGRTDTQYF
>TRBJ2-7|TRBV28|once|TRBD1
TGTGCCAGCAGTTTACGGGACAGGGGCAAGGAGCAGTACTTC
CASSLRDRGKEQYF